This T cell receptor (beta chain) was documented in a study of identical twins. Study findings and constraints: For cord blood, abundant beta clonotypes had fewer insertions, unlike memory repertoires, which showed none.

Per the germline V gene, CDR1 is SGHKS and CDR2 is YYEKEE (reference sequence). The CDR3 is 16 amino acids. V lost 3 bases to trimming and J lost 4 bases; unmatched junction nucleotides: 11. This clonotype came up a few times. The antigen is undetermined. Each CDR3 protein is one row after TCRdb ran MiXCR on the 5' RACE reads. Of hundreds of thousands of distinct CDR3 sequences in the sample, approximately 20% are singletons; the top ten hold approximately 0.52%. These same records also appear under a second study, on yellow fever vaccine responses in identical twins. That work adds: Reportedly, the response of twins' T cells to the vaccine seemed partly convergent, partly personalized.

The specimen sequenced was CD4+ T cells sorted from blood. This clonotype was sampled from a woman between 18 and 29 years old in good health. J is TRBJ2-3 and V is TRBV5-5, with 7 bases identical to TRBD1. CDR3 nucleotide sequence: TGTGCCAGCAGCTCGATCCACAGGGGCACCCCAGATACGCAGTATTTT. Translating gives CASSSIHRGTPDTQYF. Looking up the rest from reference TRBV5-5 and TRBJ2-3 gives the full variable domain: DAGVTQSPTHLIKTRGQQVTLRCSPISGHKSVSWYQQVLGQGPQFIFQYYEKEERGRGNFPDRFSARQFPNYSSELNVNALLLGDSALYLCASSSIHRGTPDTQYFGPGTRLTVL.